The 27 T cell receptor beta chains listed next were all sequenced from one sample in a study of blood T cell repertoires in COVID-19. TCRdb's table, derived via immunoSEQ multiplex PCR, lists solely in-frame clones and lacks some. The profile shows a few hundred thousand clones, 80% to 90% of them singletons. Sample: PBMCs or T cells enriched from blood (not recorded which). The receptors were sampled from a man aged 30 to 45 who had recovered from COVID-19.

In its sample, this clone was seen once. The genes are TRBV28 and TRBJ2-3, with D perhaps matching TRBD2 (5 bases). Germline CDR1 reads MDHEN; CDR2 reads SYDVKM. The V end was cut by 1 base, the J end by 6 bases, with 14 bases between. The length of the CDR3 is 15 residues. CDR3 sequence: CASSLSGILSDTQYF. The CDR3 nucleotides read TGTGCCAGCAGTTTATCGGGGATACTCTCCGATACGCAGTATTTT.

The chain links TRBV10-3 to TRBJ2-7; 8 positions agree with TRBD2. J lost 2 bases, V lost 0 bases, and 6 bases had no gene match. The CDR3 has 16 amino acids. Germline CDR1 reads ENHRY; CDR2 reads SYGVKD. The CDR3 bases are TGTGCCATCAGTGAGTCGGGTATAGCGGGAACCTACGAGCAGTACTTC. Amino acids: CAISESGIAGTYEQYF.

J is TRBJ2-7 and V is TRBV28; D gene unclear. The CDR3 sequence is 14 residues long. Between the trimmed V and J ends, which lost 2 bases and 7 bases, there was a span of 15 bases. Per the germline V gene, CDR1 is MDHEN and CDR2 is SYDVKM. CDR3 in amino acids: CASSLRGGPEEQYF. CDR3 DNA: TGTGCCAGCAGTTTAAGAGGTGGTCCCGAGGAGCAGTACTTC.

The genes are TRBV19 and TRBJ1-2; no reliable D call. Between the trimmed V and J ends, which lost 5 bases and 3 bases, there was a span of 7 bases. CDR1 and CDR2 (germline): LNHDA, SQIVND (reference sequence). CDR3 length equals 12 residues. The CDR3, as DNA: TGTGCCAGTAGTTCAGCGTACTATGGCTACACCTTC. Translating it yields CASSSAYYGYTF.

The chain is built from TRBV6-5 and TRBJ2-1; TRBD1 might be the D (5 bases). V was cut by 7 bases and J by 7 bases, with 11 bases left in between. The CDR3 has 12 residues. Germline CDR1 MNHEY, CDR2 SVGAGI. CDR3 sequence reads: CASTPQGNEQFF. DNA for the CDR3: TGTGCCAGCACTCCGCAGGGAAATGAGCAGTTCTTC.

The rearrangement links TRBV6-1 to TRBJ2-3; 8 nucleotides match TRBD2. Germline CDR1 and CDR2: MNHNS and SASEGT. CDR3 length: 15 residues. The trim removed 2 bases at V and 3 bases at J, leaving 4 bases unmatched. This CDR3 reads CASSERSGSTDTQYF. DNA of the CDR3: TGTGCCAGCAGTGAAAGAAGCGGGAGTACAGATACGCAGTATTTT.

The V call is TRBV3-1 (or the pseudogene TRBV3-2), the J call TRBJ2-3; tentatively, D is TRBD1 (5 bases). The V gene's germline CDR1 is LGHDT and CDR2 YNNKEL (reference sequence). This CDR3 is 14 amino acids long. Trimming cost V 2 bases and J 1 base, with 7 bases left between them. As DNA, the CDR3 is TGTGCCAGCAGCCAATTAGGGGGCACAGATACGCAGTATTTT. It codes for CASSQLGGTDTQYF.

The CDR3 loop is CASSIGPSSGVGGYTF. The CDR3, as DNA: TGTGCCAGTAGTATAGGGCCGTCTTCGGGTGTCGGTGGCTACACCTTC. The chain has TRBV19 and TRBJ1-2; D not certain. CDR3 size: 16 residues. Germline lookup yields CDR1 LNHDA and CDR2 SQIVND (reference sequence). The V end lost 1 base, the J end lost 7 bases, and 19 bases lay between the germline ends.

The rearrangement links TRBV6-5 to TRBJ1-1, with TRBD1 matching 11 bases. Germline assignment: CDR1 MNHEY and CDR2 SVGAGI. This CDR3 comprises 13 residues. V lost 10 bases, J lost 3 bases, and 4 bases stayed unmatched. The CDR3 loop is CAIRDRGDTEAFF. CDR3 sequence (DNA): TGTGCCATCCGGGACAGGGGGGACACTGAAGCTTTCTTT.

This chain connects TRBV28 to TRBJ2-1, with TRBD2 as a possible D gene (5 bases). Trimming removed 5 bases at V and 8 bases at J, with 10 bases between. Germline CDR1 and CDR2: MDHEN and SYDVKM. The CDR3 contains 12 residues. This CDR3 is CASSPQRDEQFF. CDR3 DNA: TGTGCCAGCAGTCCCCAGAGGGATGAGCAGTTCTTC.

A single count supports this clone. J is TRBJ2-7 and V is TRBV18; 7 bases match TRBD1. Germline values: CDR1 KGHSH, CDR2 LQKENI. This CDR3 comprises 15 residues. The trim removed 3 bases at V and 7 bases at J, leaving 12 bases unmatched. The CDR3 nucleotides read TGTGCCAGCTCACCCGGGGACAGCCTCTACTTGGAGCAGTACTTC. Translated: CASSPGDSLYLEQYF.

The V call is TRBV3-1 (or the pseudogene TRBV3-2), the J call TRBJ2-7; TRBD1 agrees at 8 bases. Losses at the gene ends were 6 bases for V and 1 base for J; bases not matched to a gene: 8. Germline CDR1 and CDR2: LGHDT and YNNKEL (reference sequence). CDR3 size: 15 residues. The CDR3 bases are TGTGCCAGCAGTCGAGGTGGACAGGGATCCTACGAGCAGTACTTC. Its translation: CASSRGGQGSYEQYF.

The genes are TRBV4-1 and TRBJ1-5, with D maybe TRBD1 (5 bases). The germline V and J ends were trimmed by 0 bases and 7 bases, with 19 bases remaining between them. The CDR3 extends over 17 amino acids. Germline V gene lookup returns CDR1 MGHRA and CDR2 YSYEKL. As DNA, the CDR3 is TGCGCCAGCAGCCAAGATGTCATGGGGAGGGGAGGGCAGCCCCAGCATTTT. This translates into CASSQDVMGRGGQPQHF.

This clone was counted once. The genes are TRBV18 and TRBJ1-5; D gene unclear. CDR3 length: 13 residues. The germline CDR1 and CDR2 sequences are KGHSH and LQKENI. V lost 3 bases to trimming and J lost 4 bases, with 7 bases between them. CDR3 amino acids: CASSPSFNQPQHF. In DNA form, the CDR3 reads TGTGCCAGCTCACCCTCCTTTAATCAGCCCCAGCATTTT. Full variable domain (rest looked up from reference TRBV18 and TRBJ1-5): NAGVMQNPRHLVRRRGQEARLRCSPMKGHSHVYWYRQLPEEGLKFMVYLQKENIIDESGMPKERFSAEFPKEGPSILRIQQVVRGDSAAYFCASSPSFNQPQHFGDGTRLSIL.

This chain links TRBV28 with TRBJ1-5, with unresolved D. The CDR3 length is 13 residues. From germline, CDR1 is MDHEN and CDR2 SYDVKM. Trimming stripped 7 bases from V and 1 base from J, with 8 bases between. The CDR3 loop is CASNILSNQPQHF. In DNA, the CDR3 is TGTGCCAGCAACATATTGAGCAATCAGCCCCAGCATTTT. Complete variable domain (other parts from reference TRBV28 and TRBJ1-5): DVKVTQSSRYLVKRTGEKVFLECVQDMDHENMFWYRQDPGLGLRLIYFSYDVKMKEKGDIPEGYSVSREKKERFSLILESASTNQTSMYLCASNILSNQPQHFGDGTRLSIL.

J is TRBJ2-7 and V is TRBV5-1, with 7 bases lining up with TRBD1. This CDR3 region has 15 residues. Germline V lookup: CDR1 SGHRS, CDR2 YFSETQ. The J segment lost 4 bases and the V segment lost 4 bases, leaving 11 bases of the junction unmatched. As DNA, the CDR3 is TGCGCCAGCAGCCGGGACAGCTTAGCCATTTACGAGCAGTACTTC. Its translation is CASSRDSLAIYEQYF.

This clone was detected once. This rearrangement joins TRBV18 to TRBJ2-2, with a weak D call TRBD2 (5 bases). CDR1 and CDR2 (germline): KGHSH, LQKENI. The length of the CDR3 is 16 residues. V was trimmed by 1 base and J by 0 bases, leaving 9 bases between them. CDR3 loop: CASSPQAETNTGELFF. CDR3 nucleotide sequence: TGTGCCAGCTCACCACAAGCGGAAACGAACACCGGGGAGCTGTTTTTT.

This sequence joins TRBV4-1 and TRBJ2-6; D possibly corresponds to TRBD2 (6 bases). This CDR3 has 17 residues. Germline V gene sequence: CDR1 MGHRA, CDR2 YSYEKL. The germline V and J ends were trimmed by 0 bases and 0 bases, with 9 bases remaining between them. CDR3 bases: TGCGCCAGCAGCCAAGAGACTAGAAGCTCTGGGGCCAACGTCCTGACTTTC. Translated, it gives CASSQETRSSGANVLTF.

The V call is TRBV9, the J call TRBJ2-2, with 8 nucleotides matching TRBD2. Germline trimming cut 3 bases from V and 6 bases from J; bases unmatched to any gene: 4. Germline V gives CDR1 SGDLS, CDR2 YYNGEE. The length of the CDR3 is 14 residues. CDR3 sequence (DNA): TGTGCCAGCAGCGAACGGACTAGCCCCGGGGAGCTGTTTTTT. Its translation: CASSERTSPGELFF. The entire variable domain, with the rest obtained from reference TRBV9 and TRBJ2-2, is as follows: DSGVTQTPKHLITATGQRVTLRCSPRSGDLSVYWYQQSLDQGLQFLIQYYNGEERAKGNILERFSAQQFPDLHSELNLSSLELGDSALYFCASSERTSPGELFFGEGSRLTVL.

The chain combines TRBV2 with TRBJ1-2; the D gene is possibly TRBD1 (5 bases). Per germline, CDR1 SNHLY and CDR2 FYNNEI. The CDR3 runs to 14 residues. The V end was cut by 4 bases, the J end by 3 bases, with 12 bases between. The CDR3 coding sequence is TGTGCCAGCAGTGGTCCGACAGTGGACTATGGCTACACCTTC. This encodes CASSGPTVDYGYTF.

The chain joins TRBV10-3 to TRBJ1-1, with D possibly matching TRBD1 (6 bases). Germline CDR1 is ENHRY and CDR2 is SYGVKD. This CDR3 comprises 14 residues. Deletions cut 6 bases from V and 11 bases from J, with 22 bases between. The CDR3 bases are TGTGCCATCAGCGCATCCGGGCTCAAGGGGGGGGCTTTCTTT. It specifies CAISASGLKGGAFF.

This chain joins TRBV11-2 and TRBJ2-1; 7 nucleotides align to TRBD2. This CDR3 is built from 14 residues. Looked up from germline, CDR1 is SGHAT and CDR2 is FQNNGV. The V gene end was trimmed by 5 bases and the J gene end by 12 bases; junction bases not matched to a gene: 13. The CDR3 DNA reads TGTGCCAGCAGCCCCCTGTTTTGGGAGGGCAGGCAGTTCTTC. Amino acids: CASSPLFWEGRQFF.

The CDR3 region is CASSPPTNYGYTF. In DNA form, the CDR3 reads TGTGCCAGCAGTCCCCCAACTAACTATGGCTACACCTTC. The V gene is TRBV28, the J gene TRBJ1-2; D is uncertain. Looked up from germline, CDR1 is MDHEN and CDR2 is SYDVKM. This CDR3 is 13 amino acids long. Deletions cut 5 bases from V and 0 bases from J, with 7 bases between.

The gene calls are TRBV12-3 or TRBV12-4 and TRBJ1-2, with D perhaps matching TRBD1 (6 bases). The CDR3 length is 13 residues. V lost 2 bases and J lost 4, with 8 bases in between. CDR3 sequence (DNA): TGTGCCAGCAGTTTACTACAGGGCTATGGCTACACCTTC. Amino acid sequence: CASSLLQGYGYTF.

The chain uses TRBV7-8 and TRBJ1-2; no firm D call. The germline V gene has CDR1 SGHVS and CDR2 FQNEAQ. Trimming removed 5 bases from V and 8 bases from J, with 12 bases in between. This CDR3 comprises 12 residues. The CDR3 loop reads CASSPGPGGYTF. CDR3 sequence (DNA): TGTGCCAGCAGCCCCGGCCCGGGAGGCTACACCTTC.

This clone was picked up a small number of times. The chain has TRBV5-5 and TRBJ1-6; D remains unclear. Trimming stripped 0 bases from V and 5 bases from J, with 15 bases between. The CDR3 contains 17 residues. The V gene's germline CDR1 is SGHKS and CDR2 YYEKEE (reference sequence). DNA of the CDR3: TGTGCCAGCAGCTTGGGGGCTGGGCGGGCCAATAATTCACCCCTCCACTTT. Its protein product is CASSLGAGRANNSPLHF.

This clone was seen at least ten times. The chain uses TRBV28 and TRBJ1-6, with D maybe TRBD1 (5 bases). CDR1 and CDR2 from the germline V gene are MDHEN and SYDVKM. V was shortened by 6 bases and J by 8 bases, with 14 bases between the two germline ends. The CDR3 is made up of 14 amino acids. The CDR3 nucleotides are TGTGCCAGCAGACCGACGGAGGGGTATTCACCCCTCCACTTT. This translates into CASRPTEGYSPLHF. The full variable domain, in which reference TRBV28 and TRBJ1-6 provide the parts outside the CDR3, is DVKVTQSSRYLVKRTGEKVFLECVQDMDHENMFWYRQDPGLGLRLIYFSYDVKMKEKGDIPEGYSVSREKKERFSLILESASTNQTSMYLCASRPTEGYSPLHFGNGTRLTVT.